Listed below are T cell receptor beta chains from one sample, sequenced in a study of cytomegalovirus exposure and HLA in healthy donors. The protocol was immunoSEQ multiplex PCR, while the TCRdb copy is restricted to in-frame clones and leaves out a portion. The sample has about 270,000 clones, about 75% seen once; the top ten hold 2% to 2.5%. The source material was PBMCs. The receptors were sampled from a female donor in good health and CMV-seronegative. Both conserved end residues are part of each CDR3. The order of the fields is V gene, J gene, clone size, D gene, CDR3 length, CDR3 DNA, CDR3 protein. The D gene is left open where the match is weak. Size tells how often a clone was seen (once, few, many) or the class of an expanded clone, and some rows leave it out.

TRBV11-2,TRBJ2-7,once,-,11,TGTGCCAGCAGCGCGGGACTCGAGCAGTACTTC,CASSAGLEQYF
TRBV15,TRBJ1-3,-,-,14,TGTGCCACCAGCAGATATGTCTCTGGAAACACCATATATTTT,CATSRYVSGNTIYF
TRBV27,TRBJ2-1,-,TRBD2,13,TGTGCCAGCAGTTTAAGGGAGGGGTATGAGCAGTTCTTC,CASSLREGYEQFF
TRBV5-1,TRBJ2-1,-,TRBD2,16,TGCGCCAGCAGCCTTGTGACTAGCGGGACGCCCAGTGAGCAGTTCTTC,CASSLVTSGTPSEQFF
TRBV7-9,TRBJ1-4,-,TRBD1,15,TGTGCCAGCGGCACCTCCGGGACAGTCAATCAAAAACTGTTTTTT,CASGTSGTVNQKLFF
TRBV28,TRBJ1-1,few,-,12,TGTGCCAGCAGTTTGGCCGCAACTGAAGCTTTCTTT,CASSLAATEAFF
TRBV18,TRBJ2-1,-,-,15,TGTGCCAGCTCACCATTCACAGATTCCTACAATGAGCAGTTCTTC,CASSPFTDSYNEQFF
TRBV14,TRBJ2-1,-,TRBD2,17,TGTGCCAGCAGCCAAGATGGGGGGGAGGGCCCTCTGAATGAGCAGTTCTTC,CASSQDGGEGPLNEQFF
TRBV11-3,TRBJ1-1,-,-,11,TGTGCCAGCAGCTCACGGGCTGAAGCTTTCTTT,CASSSRAEAFF
TRBV19,TRBJ1-5,-,-,16,TGTGCCAGTAGTGGAAGGCAGGCTTATAGCAATCAGCCCCAGCATTTT,CASSGRQAYSNQPQHF
TRBV5-1,TRBJ2-3,-,-,15,TGCGCCAGCAGCTTTAGGGGTCCTAGCACAGATACGCAGTATTTT,CASSFRGPSTDTQYF
TRBV28,TRBJ1-1,few,-,13,TGTGCCAGCAGTTTTAGGGGAGGGGCTGGGGCTTTCTTT,CASSFRGGAGAFF
TRBV7-9,TRBJ1-1,-,TRBD1,15,TGTGCCAGCAGCCCCCCAGGGGGGTCTAGCACTGAAGCTTTCTTT,CASSPPGGSSTEAFF
TRBV10-1,TRBJ2-1,once,TRBD2,15,TGCGCCAGCAGCGCGCTAGCGGGGTTATACAATGAGCAGTTCTTC,CASSALAGLYNEQFF